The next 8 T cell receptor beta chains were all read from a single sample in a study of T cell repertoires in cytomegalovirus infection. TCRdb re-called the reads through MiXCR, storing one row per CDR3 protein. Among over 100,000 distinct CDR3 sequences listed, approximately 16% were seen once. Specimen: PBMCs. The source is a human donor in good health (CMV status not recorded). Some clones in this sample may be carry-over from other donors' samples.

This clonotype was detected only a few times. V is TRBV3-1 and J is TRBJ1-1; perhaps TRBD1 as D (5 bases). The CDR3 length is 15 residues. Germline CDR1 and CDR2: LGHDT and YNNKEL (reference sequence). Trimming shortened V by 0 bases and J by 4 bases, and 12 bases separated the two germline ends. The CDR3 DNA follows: TGTGCCAGCAGCCAAGAGCTCTGGGACCCCACTGAAGCTTTCTTT. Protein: CASSQELWDPTEAFF.

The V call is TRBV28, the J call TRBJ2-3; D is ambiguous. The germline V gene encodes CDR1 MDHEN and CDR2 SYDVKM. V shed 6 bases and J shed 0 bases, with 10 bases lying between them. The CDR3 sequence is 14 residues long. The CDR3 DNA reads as TGTGCCAGCAGCCGGTGGGCTAGCACAGATACGCAGTATTTT. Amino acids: CASSRWASTDTQYF. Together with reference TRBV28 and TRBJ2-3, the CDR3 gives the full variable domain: DVKVTQSSRYLVKRTGEKVFLECVQDMDHENMFWYRQDPGLGLRLIYFSYDVKMKEKGDIPEGYSVSREKKERFSLILESASTNQTSMYLCASSRWASTDTQYFGPGTRLTVL.

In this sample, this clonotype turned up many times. DNA for the CDR3: TGTGCCAGCAGCTTAGTGGGCGGGGCTGGGGCCAACGTCCTGACTTTC. Translating gives CASSLVGGAGANVLTF. The J gene is TRBJ2-6, the V gene TRBV7-2, with TRBD2 as a possible D gene (6 bases). CDR1 and CDR2 (germline): SGHTA, FQGNSA. The V end lost 1 base, the J end lost 2 bases, and 9 bases lay between the germline ends. The CDR3 totals 16 residues.

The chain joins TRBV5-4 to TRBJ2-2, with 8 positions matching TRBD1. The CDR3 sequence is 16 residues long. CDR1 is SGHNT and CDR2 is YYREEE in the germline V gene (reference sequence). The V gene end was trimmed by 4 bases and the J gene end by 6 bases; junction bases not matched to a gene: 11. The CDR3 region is CASSPGGDPHPGELFF. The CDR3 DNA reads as TGTGCCAGCAGCCCAGGGGGCGATCCCCACCCCGGGGAGCTGTTTTTT.

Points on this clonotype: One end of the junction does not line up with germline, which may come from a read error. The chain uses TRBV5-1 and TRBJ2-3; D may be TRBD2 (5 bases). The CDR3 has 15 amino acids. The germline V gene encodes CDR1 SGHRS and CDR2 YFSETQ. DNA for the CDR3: TGCGCCAGCAGCTTGGAGCGGTATAACCCAGATACGCGGTATTTT. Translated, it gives CASSLERYNPDTRYF.

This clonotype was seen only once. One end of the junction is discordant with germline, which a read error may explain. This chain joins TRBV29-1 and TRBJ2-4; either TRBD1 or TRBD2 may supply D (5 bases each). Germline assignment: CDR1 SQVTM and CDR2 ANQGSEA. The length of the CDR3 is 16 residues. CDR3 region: CSVFKIDSLAKNIQNF. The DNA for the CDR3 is TGCAGCGTTTTCAAGATAGACAGCCTAGCCAAAAACATTCAGAACTTC.

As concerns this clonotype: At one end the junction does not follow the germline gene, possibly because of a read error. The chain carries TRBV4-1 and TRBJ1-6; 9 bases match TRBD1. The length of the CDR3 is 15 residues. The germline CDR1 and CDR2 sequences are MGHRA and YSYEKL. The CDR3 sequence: CDSSIRDRDNSPLHF. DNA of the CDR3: TGCGACAGCAGCATCCGGGACAGGGATAATTCACCCCTCCACTTT.

The chain's CDR3 is CASRLPFGGGKGDTQYF. CDR3 bases: TGTGCCAGCAGGCTCCCTTTTGGCGGGGGCAAGGGGGATACGCAGTATTTT. V gene TRBV12-3 or TRBV12-4 combines with J gene TRBJ2-3, with a weak D call TRBD2 (7 bases). V lost 6 bases and J lost 6, with 25 bases in between. There are 17 residues in the CDR3.